This TCR beta chain was identified in a study of immune cell composition in non-small cell lung cancer. Findings of the study overall: Overall clonality, unlike maximal tumour-associated clone frequency, did not predict TIL reactivity. Clones >0.5% enriched in tumour were rarer in adenocarcinoma (roughly 35%) than squamous (roughly 75%). Tumour TCR-beta clonality was not significantly tied to smoking pack-years.

The assay was immunoSEQ multiplex PCR, and TCRdb's table has in-frame clones only and misses some. The sample carries over 5,500 clones, 60% to 75% recorded once. Genomic DNA came from frozen unsorted single-cell suspensions. Germline lookup yields CDR1 LNHDA and CDR2 SQIVND (reference sequence). The CDR3 runs to 12 residues. Trimming shortened V by 0 bases and J by 8 bases, and 5 bases separated the two germline ends. A remark on this clone: The antigen is not known. Other DNA sequences in the same sample also yield this CDR3.

V usage is TRBV19 and J usage is TRBJ2-1, with no clear D. The receptor comes from a human donor with non-small cell lung cancer. The sequenced sample was lung tumor tissue. CDR3 loop: CASSIDRDEQFF. CDR3 coding DNA: TGTGCCAGTAGTATAGATCGGGATGAGCAGTTCTTC.